This T cell receptor (beta chain) was sequenced in a study of beta chain features in type 1 diabetes. Broader study findings: In comparison with healthy donors, patients had naive, central memory and Treg TCRB repertoires that appeared more similar. TCRB CDR3s were moderately but significantly shorter in Type 1 diabetes patients in all four CD4+ subsets.

What was sequenced were expressed TCRB transcripts, since all of the isolated RNA had been reverse transcribed. Measured with immunoSEQ multiplex PCR; TCRdb has only the in-frame clones, and not every one. The sample contains 200,000 to 300,000 clones, roughly 11% of which appear only once. Sampling consisted of one heparinised blood draw per donor, averaging approximately 120 mL. CD4+ naive, central memory, regulatory and stem cell-like memory subsets were isolated by sorting on CD45RO/CCR7/CD25/CD127/CD95/CD27. As to this clone: Antigen: not known.

The germline V gene has CDR1 MNHEY and CDR2 SVGAGI. The CDR3 is 14 residues long. V lost 4 bases, J lost 1 base, and 4 bases stayed unmatched. The TCR originated in a man aged 25-45 years with type 1 diabetes. Sequencing was performed on naive CD4+ T cells from blood. V is TRBV6-5 and J is TRBJ2-7; 7 positions match TRBD1. The CDR3 DNA reads as TGTGCCAGCAGTTTCATCAGGGGGTCCTACGAGCAGTACTTC. It codes for CASSFIRGSYEQYF.